The 18 T cell receptor beta chains below all came from one sample that was sequenced in a study of T cells in tuberculosis. Sequenced by immunoSEQ multiplex PCR; TCRdb stores in-frame clones only, minus some. The profile covers fewer than 55,000 clones, with 90% to 95% appearing a single time and 6.5% to 9.5% taken by the ten largest. What was sequenced was PBMCs. The receptor source for this set is a donor aged 10 to 29 with latent tuberculosis or without tuberculosis infection.

The V gene is TRBV6-6, the J gene TRBJ1-5, with TRBD1 matching 8 bases. The CDR3 has 16 residues. The germline V gene encodes CDR1 MNHNY and CDR2 SVGAGI (reference sequence). Trimming removed 6 bases from V and 5 bases from J; junction bases left unmatched: 12. The CDR3 DNA sequence: TGTGCCAGCAGCCTCCGGGACAGGAGGTTAGATCAGCCCCAGCATTTT. Protein: CASSLRDRRLDQPQHF.

The J gene is TRBJ1-2, the V gene TRBV27; D possibly corresponds to TRBD1 (6 bases). This CDR3 comprises 15 residues. Per germline, CDR1 MNHEY and CDR2 SMNVEV (reference sequence). Trimming shortened V by 6 bases and J by 2 bases, and 16 bases separated the two germline ends. CDR3 bases: TGTGCCAGCAGCCCCAGGGGAATCGTAAACTATGGCTACACCTTC. This gives the protein CASSPRGIVNYGYTF.

The genes are TRBV5-1 and TRBJ1-2; 7 nucleotides agree with TRBD1. The CDR3 sequence is 14 residues long. CDR1 SGHRS and CDR2 YFSETQ come from the germline V gene. Trimming took 4 bases from V and 0 from J; bases not matched to a gene: 3. The CDR3 spells CASSGTVTNYGYTF. The CDR3, as DNA: TGCGCCAGCAGCGGGACAGTTACTAACTATGGCTACACCTTC.

The V gene is TRBV5-1, the J gene TRBJ1-5, with D possibly TRBD1 on 5 matching bases. This CDR3 is built from 15 residues. CDR1 and CDR2 from the germline V gene are SGHRS and YFSETQ. V lost 0 bases and J lost 3, with 10 bases in between. The chain's CDR3 is CASSLGGTYNQPQHF. The CDR3 nucleotides are TGCGCCAGCAGCTTGGGGGGGACTTACAATCAGCCCCAGCATTTT.

This chain uses TRBV6-5 with TRBJ1-3; unclear D gene. V gave up 4 bases and J gave up 1 base, with 14 bases separating them. Germline V gene data show CDR1 as MNHEY and CDR2 as SVGAGI. The CDR3 contains 16 residues. CDR3 amino acids: CASSLVVSGSGNTIYF. The CDR3 region has the DNA TGTGCCAGCAGTTTGGTCGTGTCGGGGTCTGGAAACACCATATATTTT.

The table lists this clone with a count of one. The chain joins TRBV18 to TRBJ2-3, with 10 bases identical to TRBD2. V was clipped by 3 bases and J by 0 bases; unmatched bases: 6. CDR1 and CDR2 from the germline V gene are KGHSH and LQKENI. The CDR3 has 17 amino acids. In DNA, the CDR3 is TGTGCCAGCTCACCGGGGCTAGCGGGGGCTAGCACAGATACGCAGTATTTT. Translating gives CASSPGLAGASTDTQYF.

The chain links TRBV6-6 to TRBJ2-7; 7 positions match TRBD1. This CDR3 comprises 14 residues. From germline, CDR1 is MNHNY and CDR2 SVGAGI (reference sequence). After removal of 6 bases from V and 0 bases from J, the junction contained 5 bases not matched to a gene. The CDR3 DNA follows: TGTGCCAGCAGCCCGGGACAGCTCTCCTACGAGCAGTACTTC. Residues: CASSPGQLSYEQYF.

In the case of this clone: A read error may account for a junction end that differs from germline. The genes are TRBV7-2 and TRBJ2-1; a weak D match, TRBD1 (6 bases). CDR1 SGHTA and CDR2 FQGNSA come from the germline V gene. This CDR3 is built from 16 residues. The CDR3 DNA sequence: TGTGCCAGCACCTTAAACCCCGGCCAGGGGATATGGGAGCAGTTCTTC. It specifies CASTLNPGQGIWEQFF.

CDR3: CASSSGVRDSQETQYF. CDR3 bases: TGTGCCAGCAGCAGTGGGGTCCGGGACAGTCAAGAGACCCAGTACTTC. The rearrangement uses TRBV7-9 and TRBJ2-5; 7 nucleotides align to TRBD1. V was pared by 5 bases and J by 2 bases, with 11 bases of the junction left unmatched. There are 16 residues in the CDR3. Germline V gene sequence: CDR1 SEHNR, CDR2 FQNEAQ (reference sequence).

The chain joins TRBV10-3 to TRBJ1-3, with 8 bases identical to TRBD1. The CDR3 is 13 amino acids. V trimming: 4 bases; J trimming: 4 bases; junction bases outside the gene matches: 0. Germline CDR1 ENHRY, CDR2 SYGVKD. Written as DNA, the CDR3 is TGTGCCATCAGTGGACAGGGGGGAAACACCATATATTTT. It yields the protein CAISGQGGNTIYF.

The chain links TRBV21-1 to TRBJ2-1; TRBD1 is taken as the D call from the table, unchecked against the DNA. TRBV21-1 is annotated as a pseudogene. This CDR3 region has 14 residues. This CDR3 reads CASSISGLTNEQFF. The CDR3 region has the DNA TGTGCCAGCAGCATTTCAGGCCTTACCAATGAGCAGTTCTTC.

This sequence joins TRBV6-6 and TRBJ1-4; D uncertain. CDR1 is MNHNY and CDR2 is SVGAGI in the germline V gene (reference sequence). The CDR3 spans 16 residues. The V end lost 4 bases, the J end lost 8 bases, and 20 bases lay between the germline ends. CDR3 nucleotides: TGTGCCAGCAGTTCTTTCCTCCTGGGAGGAGGAGAAAAACTGTTTTTT. It yields the protein CASSSFLLGGGEKLFF.

The chain is built from TRBV29-1 and TRBJ2-1; 7 nucleotides match TRBD1. The junction had 3 bases not matched to a gene; V was cut back by 6 bases and J by 4 bases. Germline V gene data show CDR1 as SQVTM and CDR2 as ANQGSEA. The CDR3 consists of 12 residues. The CDR3 DNA is TGCAGCGTGGGGACAGCTTACAATGAGCAGTTCTTC. It translates to CSVGTAYNEQFF.

The chain carries TRBV7-8 and TRBJ2-3; no clear D. The CDR3 loop spans 11 amino acids. CDR1 is SGHVS, CDR2 FQNEAQ, per germline. Trimming shortened V by 6 bases and J by 3 bases, and 4 bases separated the two germline ends. CDR3 DNA: TGTGCCAGCAGACAAACAGATACGCAGTATTTT. Its translation is CASRQTDTQYF.

V is TRBV9 and J is TRBJ1-4; unclear D gene. CDR1 is SGDLS, CDR2 YYNGEE, per germline. V was shortened by 1 base and J by 0 bases, with 7 bases between the two germline ends. The CDR3 contains 15 residues. CDR3 protein: CASSVSSATNEKLFF. CDR3 DNA: TGTGCCAGCAGCGTATCCAGCGCAACTAATGAAAAACTGTTTTTT.

V and J are TRBV2 and TRBJ2-7; TRBD1 agrees at 7 bases. The CDR3 totals 16 residues. Germline V CDR1 and CDR2: SNHLY, FYNNEI. Trimming removed 3 bases from V and 2 bases from J; junction bases left unmatched: 10. The chain's CDR3 is CASSEISWDSPYEQYF. CDR3 in DNA: TGTGCCAGCAGTGAGATTTCATGGGACAGTCCCTACGAGCAGTACTTC.

The chain is built from TRBV7-9 and TRBJ1-3; a weak D match, TRBD1 (6 bases). V lost 6 bases and J lost 2, with 14 bases in between. The length of the CDR3 is 15 residues. The germline V gene has CDR1 SEHNR and CDR2 FQNEAQ (reference sequence). The CDR3 nucleotides read TGTGCCAGCAGTCTCTCACAGGGTCCTGGAAACACCATATATTTT. This sequence encodes CASSLSQGPGNTIYF.

The chain has TRBV6-5 and TRBJ2-5; tentative D call: TRBD2 (5 bases). CDR1 is MNHEY, CDR2 SVGAGI, per germline. The CDR3 is 13 amino acids. V lost 5 bases and J lost 3, with 10 bases in between. CDR3 coding DNA: TGTGCCAGCAGTACGGCGGGCGAAGAGACCCAGTACTTC. Encoded protein: CASSTAGEETQYF.